The 12 T cell receptor beta chains below come from one sample, sequenced in a study of T cells in Graves' hyperthyroidism and ophthalmopathy. Amplification of TCR beta CDR3 regions used RNA as the template. When the TCR CDR3 underwent first-round RT-PCR, the HTBI primer set was used. TCRdb reprocessed the multiplex PCR reads with MiXCR, giving one entry per CDR3 protein. This table has about half a million distinct CDR3 sequences, 16% appearing once. The sample consisted of blood. These TCRs come from a woman aged 30 to 39 with Graves' ophthalmopathy.

This clonotype was observed many times. The chain joins TRBV7-2 to TRBJ2-7; unclear D gene. V lost 1 base to trimming and J lost 4 bases, with 8 bases between them. This CDR3 contains 13 residues. Germline-derived CDR1 and CDR2 are SGHTA and FQGNSA. The CDR3 region has the DNA TGTGCCAGCAGCTTAGACGCACTTTACGAGCAGTACTTC. It translates to CASSLDALYEQYF.

This clonotype was observed many times. This sequence joins TRBV11-3 and TRBJ2-1; D gene uncertain. CDR3 length: 13 residues. Trimming removed 5 bases from V and 11 bases from J, with 16 bases in between. Looked up from germline, CDR1 is SGHNT and CDR2 is YENEEA. In DNA form, the CDR3 reads TGTGCCAGCAGCCCCGGCGGATGGGGTAAGCAGTTCTTC. This encodes CASSPGGWGKQFF.

Many counts were recorded for this clonotype. This chain connects TRBV28 to TRBJ1-3; a possible D gene is TRBD1 (5 bases). Germline CDR1 is MDHEN and CDR2 is SYDVKM. V shed 5 bases and J shed 4 bases, with 12 bases lying between them. This CDR3 spans 14 amino acids. CDR3 sequence reads: CASSHGGDGNTIYF. The CDR3 region has the DNA TGTGCCAGCAGTCACGGGGGGGACGGAAACACCATATATTTT.

The J gene is TRBJ2-7, the V gene TRBV27; 10 nucleotides line up with TRBD1. Trimming removed 5 bases from V and 6 bases from J; junction bases left unmatched: 7. Germline V gives CDR1 MNHEY, CDR2 SMNVEV (reference sequence). The CDR3 totals 14 residues. The CDR3 DNA sequence: TGTGCCAGCAGTCTGGACAGGGGGTACGGCGAGCAGTACTTC. Translating it yields CASSLDRGYGEQYF.

The V and J genes are TRBV29-1 and TRBJ1-1; weak D call: TRBD1 (6 bases). Trimming stripped 2 bases from V and 5 bases from J, with 24 bases between. The CDR3 runs 17 residues. Per the germline V gene, CDR1 is SQVTM and CDR2 is ANQGSEA. CDR3 in DNA: TGCAGCGTTGAAATCGGGTTCGGGGGGGGGGCGCGGACTGAAGCTTTCTTT. Its translation: CSVEIGFGGGARTEAFF.

The sample holds a few counts of this clonotype. This chain joins TRBV20-1 and TRBJ2-1, with D unresolved. Trimming shortened V by 0 bases and J by 8 bases, and 17 bases separated the two germline ends. Germline-derived CDR1 and CDR2 are DFQATT and SNEGSKA (reference sequence). The length of the CDR3 is 15 residues. In nucleotides, the CDR3 is TGCAGTGCTAGAGATTGGATAGCCGGGCCGGATGAGCAGTTCTTC. Protein sequence: CSARDWIAGPDEQFF.

Many counts were recorded for this clonotype. This chain links TRBV12-3 or TRBV12-4 with TRBJ2-3; D possibly corresponds to TRBD1 (5 bases). The CDR3 runs 13 residues. The germline V and J ends were trimmed by 4 bases and 6 bases, with 11 bases remaining between them. CDR3: CASSSQGGDTQYF. DNA of the CDR3: TGTGCCAGCAGTTCCCAGGGCGGCGATACGCAGTATTTT.

This clonotype was observed a few times. The chain recombines TRBV7-9 with TRBJ1-4; 10 bases fit TRBD1. Trimming at V came to 2 bases and at J to 8 bases, leaving 8 bases not matched to a gene. CDR1 and CDR2 (germline): SEHNR, FQNEAQ (reference sequence). The CDR3 has 16 residues. CDR3 protein: CASSLSSTGGKEKLFF. The CDR3 nucleotides read TGTGCCAGCAGCTTATCCTCGACAGGGGGCAAAGAAAAACTGTTTTTT.

This clonotype appeared many times. The genes are TRBV20-1 and TRBJ2-3; D not certain. Trimming left V 3 bases short and J 4 bases short, with 8 bases between. CDR3 length: 12 residues. Per the germline V gene, CDR1 is DFQATT and CDR2 is SNEGSKA (reference sequence). Here the CDR3 DNA reads TGCAGTGCTAGTGAACGTGCAGATACGCAGTATTTT. This sequence encodes CSASERADTQYF.

This clonotype came up many times. The rearrangement joins TRBV13 to TRBJ2-1, with D possibly being TRBD1 (6 bases). The CDR3 consists of 14 residues. Germline CDR1 PRHDT, CDR2 FYEKMQ (reference sequence). V gave up 2 bases and J gave up 6 bases, with 11 bases separating them. CDR3 amino acids: CASSLLLGANEQFF. The CDR3 DNA reads TGTGCCAGCAGCTTACTTCTGGGGGCCAATGAGCAGTTCTTC.

This chain links TRBV19 with TRBJ2-5; 8 bases agree with TRBD1. This CDR3 region has 14 residues. Losses at the gene ends were 6 bases for V and 5 bases for J; bases not matched to a gene: 8. Germline-derived CDR1 and CDR2 are LNHDA and SQIVND (reference sequence). DNA of the CDR3: TGTGCCAGTAGCACCCAGGGGGCCGGCGAGACCCAGTACTTC. Protein product: CASSTQGAGETQYF.

The chain carries TRBV9 and TRBJ2-3, with a possible D match to TRBD2 (6 bases). CDR3 size: 16 residues. V was clipped by 4 bases and J by 0 bases, with 15 bases between them. Germline CDR1 SGDLS, CDR2 YYNGEE. The CDR3 region has the DNA TGTGCCAGCAGCTCCGAGGCGCGGGAAAGCACAGATACGCAGTATTTT. It is translated as CASSSEARESTDTQYF.